This record covers a single T cell receptor (beta chain). As yet, its antigen is unknown. This CDR3 region has 14 residues. From germline, CDR1 is SQVTM and CDR2 ANQGSEA. V lost 4 bases and J lost 2, with 14 bases in between. The data originate from a study of cytomegalovirus exposure and HLA in healthy donors. Study-wide findings and caveats: Researchers counted around 160 TCR beta chains as cytomegalovirus-associated.

The repertoire was sequenced with immunoSEQ multiplex PCR; TCRdb's copy has only in-frame clones and lacks some. The sample has tens of thousands of clones; roughly nine tenths are singletons. The V and J genes are TRBV29-1 and TRBJ1-2; D unclear. Sequenced: PBMCs. The TCR sequence derives from a man between 18 and 29 years old in good health and CMV-seronegative. The CDR3 here is CSVAEDGRNYGYTF. The CDR3 bases are TGCAGCGTTGCTGAGGATGGCCGGAACTATGGCTACACCTTC.